This T cell receptor (beta chain) came from a study of blood T cell repertoires in COVID-19 (dated by TCRdb to the early 2020s). About the investigation overall: Collaborator samples came from the United States, Italy and Spain and covered acute and convalescent phases of COVID-19. A freely available public database, intended as a resource for researchers studying the immune response to SARS-CoV-2, is where the repertoires were released. The dataset comprised deeply sampled blood TCRbeta repertoires from subjects exposed to, actively infected with, or recovered from COVID-19. Where available, HLA class I and class II types were obtained from metadata supplied by the sample provider rather than from assay-based typing. The prospective study material was composed of cDNA or gDNA derived from T cells, B-cell-depleted T cells, or PBMCs. The samples were drawn from two sources: the first 160 participants of the ongoing ImmuneRACE study, and about 1,300 subjects contributed by 6 global collaborators. Sample metadata almost always included a de-identified subject ID, COVID-19 status, age in years and sex.

Notes on this clone: Its antigen has not been determined. Base-call qualities are not available, and no considerably larger clone is one nucleotide away.

Whole blood was collected in K2EDTA tubes by collaborating institutions according to the institutions' own protocols. For TCRbeta analysis, collaborators shipped samples as frozen whole blood, isolated PBMCs, or DNA extracted from either of those sample types. Via the germline V gene, CDR1 is MGHRA and CDR2 YSYEKL. The CDR3 starts with the cysteine, ends with the phenylalanine, and has 16 residues. Of the read, only the CDR3 DNA is kept; its 48 bases are in frame from base 1. V is shortened by 4 bases, J by 0 bases, and the region joining them spans 13 bases. The immunoSEQ Assay, a bias-controlled multiplex PCR, was used to amplify TCRbeta CDR3 regions from genomic DNA. Per the original workflow: Within the assay, amplification of reference gene primers was used to estimate how many nucleated cells each sample contained. To quantify the absolute abundance of each unique TCRbeta CDR3 rearrangement, sequence reads were collapsed and filtered. For each sample, productive Simpson clonality was calculated as the square root of Simpson's diversity index over productive rearrangements. The clones in this table, taken by TCRdb from immuneACCESS, are in-frame only. Not every clone is retained; where verified, under half of the shortfall comes from an unresolved V gene, and the cause of the rest is unknown. Clone size and V and J calls were adopted from that table, with D and trimming inferred from the DNA. Present in this sample are roughly 280,000 clones, approximately 85% of which were seen just once. In total, the top ten clones hold 11% of the sample.

Beyond this particular receptor, the publication reports: Clinical and demographic metadata were provided uncurated, with the amount varying by source and participant.

The sample comprised peripheral blood. Recombination linked TRBV4-1 to TRBJ1-5; the D region possibly corresponds to TRBD1 (5 bases align). The TCR comes from a woman between 70 and 85 years old with acute or convalescent COVID-19. The bases read TGCGCCAGCAGCCCTCGGGGGGGGATTAGCAATCAGCCCCAGCATTTT. This codes for CASSPRGGISNQPQHF.